One and the same sample provided the 15 T cell receptor beta chains below, sequenced in a study of T cells after yellow fever vaccination. From the 5' RACE reads, TCRdb called clonotypes with MiXCR, one entry per CDR3 protein. The sample includes some 400,000 distinct CDR3 sequences, 15% to 20% seen only once; the top ten take roughly 19%. Material: PBMCs, obtained before the yellow fever booster vaccination. These receptors came from a man between 18 and 29 years old who received the YFV17D yellow fever vaccine.

This clonotype has only a few counts. This chain joins TRBV4-1 and TRBJ2-1; possible D gene TRBD2, 6 bases. The CDR3 runs 16 residues. V dropped 1 base and J dropped 0 bases, with 10 bases sitting between them. Germline assignment: CDR1 MGHRA and CDR2 YSYEKL. The DNA of the CDR3 is TGCGCCAGCAGCCAAGGGCGGGGAAGCTCCTACAATGAGCAGTTCTTC. Encoded protein: CASSQGRGSSYNEQFF.

This clonotype was counted ten times or more. This chain joins TRBV4-1 and TRBJ2-3; no firm D call. Deletions cut 0 bases from V and 4 bases from J, with 8 bases between. CDR3 length: 14 residues. Germline V gene data show CDR1 as MGHRA and CDR2 as YSYEKL. CDR3 region: CASSQDPPADTQYF. CDR3 DNA sequence: TGCGCCAGCAGCCAAGATCCCCCCGCAGATACGCAGTATTTT.

The CDR3 spells CASSFNTLTNYGYTF. The CDR3 nucleotides are TGTGCCAGCAGCTTTAACACCCTAACTAACTATGGCTACACCTTC. This chain uses TRBV7-2 with TRBJ1-2; no clear D gene. The germline CDR1 and CDR2 sequences are SGHTA and FQGNSA. The CDR3 contains 15 residues. With 3 bases removed from V and 0 bases from J, the gap between germline ends came to 11 bases.

This clonotype was seen a few times. The rearrangement uses TRBV20-1 and TRBJ2-7, with D perhaps matching TRBD2 (5 bases). Between the trimmed V and J ends, which lost 1 base and 0 bases, there was a span of 10 bases. This CDR3 region has 14 residues. Germline lookup yields CDR1 DFQATT and CDR2 SNEGSKA (reference sequence). The CDR3 protein is CSARGQEVSYEQYV. CDR3 DNA sequence: TGCAGTGCTAGAGGGCAGGAGGTCTCCTACGAGCAGTACGTC.

This clonotype has only a few counts. The gene calls are TRBV5-1 and TRBJ2-5, with D tentatively TRBD2 (5 bases). From germline, CDR1 is SGHRS and CDR2 YFSETQ. The CDR3 contains 14 residues. The V end lost 3 bases, the J end lost 0 bases, and 9 bases lay between the germline ends. CDR3 in DNA: TGCGCCAGCAGCTGGCAAGCGGACCAAGAGACCCAGTACTTC. Its translation: CASSWQADQETQYF.

The chain has TRBV29-1 and TRBJ1-5; D not resolved. With 6 bases removed from V and 0 bases from J, the gap between germline ends came to 9 bases. CDR3 length: 13 residues. CDR1 and CDR2 from the germline V gene are SQVTM and ANQGSEA. The CDR3 protein is CSVVESSNQPQHF. The CDR3 region has the DNA TGCAGCGTCGTGGAGAGTAGCAATCAGCCCCAGCATTTT. The entire variable domain, with the rest obtained from reference TRBV29-1 and TRBJ1-5, is as follows: SAVISQKPSRDICQRGTSLTIQCQVDSQVTMMFWYRQQPGQSLTLIATANQGSEATYESGFVIDKFPISRPNLTFSTLTVSNMSPEDSSIYLCSVVESSNQPQHFGDGTRLSIL.

The gene calls are TRBV5-6 and TRBJ2-2; a weak D match, TRBD2 (5 bases). Per germline, CDR1 SGHDT and CDR2 YYEEEE. V lost 6 bases to trimming and J lost 3 bases, with 12 bases between them. This CDR3 is built from 14 residues. CDR3 loop: CASNLRTDTGELFF. As DNA, the CDR3 is TGTGCCAGCAACCTACGGACTGACACCGGGGAGCTGTTTTTT.

This clonotype was seen a few times. The V call is TRBV6-5, the J call TRBJ1-1; D is unclear. Trimming cost V 0 bases and J 5 bases, with 10 bases left between them. CDR3 length equals 14 residues. Germline CDR1 and CDR2: MNHEY and SVGAGI. In DNA form, the CDR3 reads TGTGCCAGCAGTTACTCGAAGGGTCTGACTGAAGCTTTCTTT. Residues: CASSYSKGLTEAFF.

In nucleotides, the CDR3 is TGTGCCAGCAGCTTTGGACAGAGTACTGAAGCTTTCTTT. Translation: CASSFGQSTEAFF. V gene TRBV7-2 combines with J gene TRBJ1-1, with TRBD1 as a possible D gene (6 bases). Looked up from germline, CDR1 is SGHTA and CDR2 is FQGNSA. CDR3 size: 13 residues. The V end was cut by 3 bases, the J end by 5 bases, with 10 bases between.

The table lists this clonotype with a few counts. The genes are TRBV7-7 and TRBJ2-5; TRBD2 agrees at 13 bases. The CDR3 has 17 amino acids. V shed 1 base and J 4 bases; nucleotides not matched to a gene: 6. The germline CDR1 and CDR2 sequences are SSHAT and FNYEAQ (reference sequence). DNA for the CDR3: TGTGCCAGCAGCTTAGGGGGACTAGCGGGGATTACAGAGACCCAGTACTTC. Translated: CASSLGGLAGITETQYF.

The chain employs TRBV7-2 and TRBJ2-7, with D possibly matching TRBD1 (6 bases). Germline loops: CDR1 SGHTA, CDR2 FQGNSA. The CDR3 runs to 17 residues. Trimming left V 2 bases short and J 1 base short, with 18 bases between. The CDR3 is CASSLRSRQALSYEQYF. CDR3 DNA: TGTGCCAGCAGCTTACGGTCTCGACAGGCTCTATCCTACGAGCAGTACTTC.

The chain employs TRBV5-6 and TRBJ2-7; D not certain. Deletions cut 0 bases from V and 3 bases from J, with 10 bases between. CDR1 is SGHDT, CDR2 YYEEEE, per germline. This CDR3 has 14 amino acids. The CDR3 DNA reads as TGTGCCAGCAGCTTGGGTTCAGCCGGCTACGAGCAGTACGTC. Its protein is CASSLGSAGYEQYV.

This clonotype was counted only a few times. The gene calls are TRBV5-1 and TRBJ1-1, with 9 bases matching TRBD1. The V gene's germline CDR1 is SGHRS and CDR2 YFSETQ. CDR3 size: 14 residues. With 4 bases clipped from V and 8 bases from J, the junction kept 9 bases outside the gene matches. The CDR3 nucleotides read TGCGCCAGCAGCCCAACCGGGACAGGGAGAGAAGCTTTCTTT. Translation: CASSPTGTGREAFF.

The chain is built from TRBV7-7 and TRBJ2-2; 12 nucleotides agree with TRBD2. The germline V gene has CDR1 SSHAT and CDR2 FNYEAQ (reference sequence). The CDR3 extends over 16 amino acids. V lost 4 bases and J lost 5; bases outside the gene matches: 5. CDR3 in amino acids: CASSYLAGGRTGELFF. Here the CDR3 DNA reads TGTGCCAGCAGCTACCTAGCGGGGGGGCGGACCGGGGAGCTGTTTTTT.

The V and J genes are TRBV4-3 and TRBJ1-1; D may be TRBD1 (6 bases). The CDR3 covers 15 residues. In germline, CDR1 is LGHNA, CDR2 YSLEER. V was trimmed by 3 bases and J by 1 base, leaving 12 bases between them. CDR3 nucleotide sequence: TGCGCCAGCAGCCACACAGGGACGGGGAACACTGAAGCTTTCTTT. Protein: CASSHTGTGNTEAFF.